The clone carrying this T cell receptor beta chain was found many times. Its antigen is still unknown. The ends lost 2 bases at V and 0 bases at J; junction bases unmatched: 5. The CDR3 covers 16 residues. Per germline, CDR1 SGHTA and CDR2 FQGNSA. The second PCR ran about 6 to 12 cycles with a sample-barcoded 5' primer and J-beta primers. Paired-end reads containing CDR3 totaled no fewer than 3 million for each sample. TCRdb re-called the 5' RACE reads with MiXCR, one entry per CDR3 protein. This repertoire shows about 650,000 distinct CDR3 sequences, 32% found once; its top ten account for 15%. This specimen comes from a study of blood T cells in healthy people across ages. Study findings and constraints: Per million T cells, TCR beta diversity dropped roughly linearly as age increased.

The V gene is TRBV7-2, the J gene TRBJ2-3; TRBD2 matches at 7 bases. The receptor's source is an elderly woman in good health. Sequences were obtained from blood. In DNA form, the CDR3 reads TGTGCCAGCAGCTTACCGGGACTACCGAGCACAGATACGCAGTATTTT. The encoded protein is CASSLPGLPSTDTQYF.